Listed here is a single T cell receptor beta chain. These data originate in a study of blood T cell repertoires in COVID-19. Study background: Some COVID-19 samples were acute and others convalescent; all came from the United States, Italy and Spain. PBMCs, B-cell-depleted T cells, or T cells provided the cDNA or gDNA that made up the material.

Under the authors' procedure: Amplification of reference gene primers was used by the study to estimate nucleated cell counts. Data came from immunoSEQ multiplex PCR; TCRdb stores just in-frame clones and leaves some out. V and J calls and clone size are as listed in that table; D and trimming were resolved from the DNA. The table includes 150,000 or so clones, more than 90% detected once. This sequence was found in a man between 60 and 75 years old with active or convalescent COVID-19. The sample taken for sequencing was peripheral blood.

CDR3 protein: CASSPTVYEQYF. In DNA, the CDR3 is TGTGCCAGCTCACCGACAGTATACGAGCAGTACTTC. The chain recombines TRBV18 with TRBJ2-7; tentatively, D is TRBD1 (5 bases). Germline CDR1 reads KGHSH; CDR2 reads LQKENI. The V end lost 3 bases, the J end lost 4 bases, and 7 bases lay between the germline ends. This CDR3 contains 12 residues.